The 24 T cell receptor beta chains presented below share a single source sample, sequenced in a study of blood T cell repertoires in COVID-19. Here immunoSEQ multiplex PCR was the method, and the copy in TCRdb shows in-frame clones only, minus some. The sample includes under 150,000 clones, approximately 81% seen only once; the top ten take 8.4%. Sequencing input: peripheral blood. The receptor source for this set is a woman aged 60-75 years with active or convalescent COVID-19.

The chain employs TRBV28 and TRBJ1-2; TRBD1 aligns across 7 bases. The CDR3 has 13 residues. After removal of 5 bases from V and 10 bases from J, the junction contained 10 bases not matched to a gene. Germline assignment: CDR1 MDHEN and CDR2 SYDVKM. The CDR3 loop reads CASSLPYRGHYTF. For the CDR3, the DNA is TGTGCCAGCAGTCTACCGTACAGGGGTCACTACACCTTC.

This chain uses TRBV10-3 with TRBJ1-4; TRBD1 might be the D (6 bases). This CDR3 has 14 residues. V lost 6 bases to trimming and J lost 7 bases, with 15 bases between them. CDR1 is ENHRY, CDR2 SYGVKD, per germline. CDR3 bases: TGTGCCATCAGCCCCGAGGGGGGGGGTGAAAAACTGTTTTTT. Encoded protein: CAISPEGGGEKLFF.

This clone was detected only once. The rearrangement uses TRBV4-1 and TRBJ2-1; tentative D call: TRBD2 (6 bases). This CDR3 comprises 15 residues. V shed 6 bases and J shed 0 bases, with 12 bases lying between them. Germline V gives CDR1 MGHRA, CDR2 YSYEKL. The CDR3 reads CASRIGLTSYNEQFF. As DNA, the CDR3 is TGCGCCAGCAGAATTGGACTAACCTCCTACAATGAGCAGTTCTTC.

The chain is built from TRBV5-6 and TRBJ2-7, with a tentative D call TRBD2 (5 bases). Germline V lookup: CDR1 SGHDT, CDR2 YYEEEE. The CDR3 runs 15 residues. V was cut by 4 bases and J by 4 bases, with 18 bases left in between. CDR3 region: CASSVGQRSGYEQYF. CDR3 DNA sequence: TGTGCCAGCAGCGTCGGGCAAAGGAGCGGTTACGAGCAGTACTTC. Based on the CDR3 plus reference TRBV5-6 and TRBJ2-7, the full variable domain is DAGVTQSPTHLIKTRGQQVTLRCSPKSGHDTVSWYQQALGQGPQFIFQYYEEEERQRGNFPDRFSGHQFPNYSSELNVNALLLGDSALYLCASSVGQRSGYEQYFGPGTRLTVT.

J is TRBJ2-1 and V is TRBV11-2; perhaps TRBD1 as D (5 bases). Germline lookup yields CDR1 SGHAT and CDR2 FQNNGV. Trimming cost V 0 bases and J 1 base, with 7 bases left between them. The CDR3 length is 15 residues. CDR3 loop: CASSLDRVSYNEQFF. The CDR3 nucleotides are TGTGCCAGCAGCTTAGACAGGGTGTCCTACAATGAGCAGTTCTTC. Filled out from reference TRBV11-2 and TRBJ2-1, the complete variable domain reads EAGVAQSPRYKIIEKRQSVAFWCNPISGHATLYWYQQILGQGPKLLIQFQNNGVVDDSQLPKDRFSAERLKGVDSTLKIQPAKLEDSAVYLCASSLDRVSYNEQFFGPGTRLTVL.

The J gene is TRBJ1-4, the V gene TRBV24-1; D is ambiguous. This CDR3 spans 14 amino acids. CDR1 KGHDR and CDR2 SFDVKD come from the germline V gene. V lost 4 bases, J lost 8 bases, and 13 bases lay in between. CDR3 in amino acids: CATSEGRSREKLFF. The CDR3 DNA reads as TGTGCCACCAGTGAAGGGAGGTCGCGGGAAAAACTGTTTTTT.

The chain is built from TRBV4-2 and TRBJ1-1; a possible D gene is TRBD1 (5 bases). This CDR3 spans 14 amino acids. Germline assignment: CDR1 LGHNA and CDR2 YNFKEQ. With 1 base removed from V and 4 bases from J, the gap between germline ends came to 10 bases. The CDR3 reads CASSQGEGPTEAFF. CDR3 DNA: TGTGCCAGCAGCCAAGGGGAGGGACCCACTGAAGCTTTCTTT.

The rearrangement uses TRBV29-1 and TRBJ2-3; 8 bases align to TRBD2. V was clipped by 4 bases and J by 3 bases; unmatched bases: 6. This CDR3 has 14 amino acids. The germline CDR1 and CDR2 sequences are SQVTM and ANQGSEA. The DNA of the CDR3 is TGCAGCGTTGCACTTAGCGGGGTAACAGATACGCAGTATTTT. Protein: CSVALSGVTDTQYF.

This clone was seen a few times. This chain uses TRBV2 with TRBJ1-3; a weak D match, TRBD1 (6 bases). CDR1 and CDR2 (germline): SNHLY, FYNNEI. This CDR3 spans 15 amino acids. V dropped 6 bases and J dropped 1 base, with 13 bases sitting between them. The CDR3 here is CASRDSNLSGNTIYF. The CDR3 region has the DNA TGTGCCAGCAGGGACAGCAACCTTTCTGGAAACACCATATATTTT.

This clone was seen a few times. The chain combines TRBV28 with TRBJ1-4, with 9 bases that match TRBD1. V lost 7 bases to trimming and J lost 7 bases; unmatched junction nucleotides: 7. The germline V gene encodes CDR1 MDHEN and CDR2 SYDVKM. The CDR3 loop spans 14 amino acids. Written as DNA, the CDR3 is TGTGCCAGCACCACAGGGGGCGATGTTGAAAAACTGTTTTTT. Protein: CASTTGGDVEKLFF. Full variable domain (outside the CDR3, taken from reference TRBV28 and TRBJ1-4): DVKVTQSSRYLVKRTGEKVFLECVQDMDHENMFWYRQDPGLGLRLIYFSYDVKMKEKGDIPEGYSVSREKKERFSLILESASTNQTSMYLCASTTGGDVEKLFFGSGTQLSVL.

The V gene is TRBV15, the J gene TRBJ2-7, with TRBD1 identical over 11 bases. Trimming cost V 0 bases and J 10 bases; bases outside gene matches: 11. Germline assignment: CDR1 LNHNV and CDR2 YYDKDF (reference sequence). This CDR3 spans 16 amino acids. The CDR3 spells CATSREGPGQGAYQYF. In DNA, the CDR3 is TGTGCCACCAGCAGAGAGGGCCCCGGACAGGGGGCATATCAGTACTTC. Supplemented by reference TRBV15 and TRBJ2-7, the full variable domain reads DAMVIQNPRYQVTQFGKPVTLSCSQTLNHNVMYWYQQKSSQAPKLLFHYYDKDFNNEADTPDNFQSRRPNTSFCFLDIRSPGLGDTAMYLCATSREGPGQGAYQYFGPGTRLTVT.

The chain couples TRBV5-1 to TRBJ2-5, with TRBD2 matching over 8 bases. V lost 3 bases, J lost 0 bases, and 1 base stayed unmatched. CDR1 and CDR2 (germline): SGHRS, YFSETQ. The CDR3 is made up of 14 amino acids. The CDR3 bases are TGCGCCAGCAGCTCGGGGGGGGACCAAGAGACCCAGTACTTC. It translates to CASSSGGDQETQYF.

V is TRBV6-5 and J is TRBJ1-2; no clear D gene. V was pared by 11 bases and J by 4 bases, with 17 bases between. CDR1 and CDR2 (germline): MNHEY, SVGAGI. The CDR3 is made up of 13 amino acids. CDR3 nucleotides: TGTGCCGGTGACGACGGGGATTTCTATGGCTACACCTTC. Amino acid sequence: CAGDDGDFYGYTF.

Details on this clone: The same CDR3 is also encoded by other DNA sequences in this sample. The CDR3 loop reads CASSRTGGAYGYTF. Here the CDR3 DNA reads TGTGCCAGCAGTCGGACAGGGGGCGCCTATGGCTACACCTTC. V usage is TRBV2 and J usage is TRBJ1-2, with 11 nucleotides matching TRBD1. The V gene end was trimmed by 5 bases and the J gene end by 4 bases; junction bases not matched to a gene: 3. Germline V CDR1 and CDR2: SNHLY, FYNNEI. The CDR3 runs 14 residues. Combining the CDR3 with reference TRBV2 and TRBJ1-2 gives the whole variable domain EPEVTQTPSHQVTQMGQEVILRCVPISNHLYFYWYRQILGQKVEFLVSFYNNEISEKSEIFDDQFSVERPDGSNFTLKIRSTKLEDSAMYFCASSRTGGAYGYTFGSGTRLTVV.

V usage is TRBV29-1 and J usage is TRBJ2-3, with D maybe TRBD1 (6 bases). Between the trimmed V and J ends, which lost 7 bases and 0 bases, there was a span of 17 bases. Germline CDR1 is SQVTM and CDR2 is ANQGSEA. The CDR3 totals 15 residues. CDR3 coding DNA: TGCAGCGCCCAAACCGGGACACATAGCACAGATACGCAGTATTTT. This encodes CSAQTGTHSTDTQYF.

This clone was recorded a few times. The genes are TRBV24-1 and TRBJ2-5; D may be TRBD2 (6 bases). The CDR3 extends over 15 amino acids. V dropped 7 bases and J dropped 5 bases, with 19 bases sitting between them. Germline V CDR1 and CDR2: KGHDR, SFDVKD. Written as DNA, the CDR3 is TGTGCCACCAGCCCAGTCGGGGGTTGGGGGGAGACCCAGTACTTC. It codes for CATSPVGGWGETQYF.

This chain connects TRBV5-8 to TRBJ1-5; tentatively, D is TRBD1 (6 bases). The CDR3 has 14 amino acids. The germline V gene has CDR1 SGHTS and CDR2 YDEGEE. V lost 0 bases, J lost 6 bases, and 10 bases lay in between. The CDR3 sequence is CASSLVQGRQPQHF. The CDR3, as DNA: TGTGCCAGCAGCTTGGTTCAGGGGCGTCAGCCCCAGCATTTT.

This clone was counted between two and nine times. This sequence joins TRBV3-1 (or the pseudogene TRBV3-2) and TRBJ1-6; D perhaps matches TRBD1 (6 bases). The CDR3 is 17 amino acids. The germline V gene encodes CDR1 LGHDT and CDR2 YNNKEL (reference sequence). Trimming pared 1 base from V and 2 bases from J, leaving 12 bases between. The CDR3 DNA is TGTGCCAGCAGCCAAGCCCTGGACAGCACCTATAATTCACCCCTCCACTTT. It specifies CASSQALDSTYNSPLHF.

The chain links TRBV5-8 to TRBJ2-5, with 14 bases matching TRBD2. V dropped 4 bases and J dropped 3; count of bases not matched to a gene: 8. The germline V gene has CDR1 SGHTS and CDR2 YDEGEE. CDR3 size: 17 residues. This chain's CDR3 is CASSPGLAGAMEETQYF. Here the CDR3 DNA reads TGTGCCAGCAGCCCGGGACTAGCGGGAGCGATGGAAGAGACCCAGTACTTC.

The chain combines TRBV5-1 with TRBJ2-3; 12 nucleotides align to TRBD2. Germline V gives CDR1 SGHRS, CDR2 YFSETQ. The CDR3 is 16 residues long. The trim removed 2 bases at V and 2 bases at J, leaving 3 bases unmatched. The CDR3 sequence: CASSLLAGGTTDTQYF. The CDR3 nucleotides read TGCGCCAGCAGCTTACTAGCGGGGGGAACCACAGATACGCAGTATTTT.

The sample holds one count of this clone. The rearrangement joins TRBV2 to TRBJ2-6; D may be TRBD2 (6 bases). CDR3 size: 16 residues. The germline V and J ends were trimmed by 6 bases and 0 bases, with 12 bases remaining between them. The germline V gene has CDR1 SNHLY and CDR2 FYNNEI. CDR3 bases: TGTGCCAGCAGCCTCGACGGGAGCTCTGGGGCCAACGTCCTGACTTTC. This encodes CASSLDGSSGANVLTF.

Notes on this clone: The DNA is omitted, as the CDR3 cannot be located on it reliably, and the CDR3 follows TCRdb's listing. J is TRBJ2-7 and V is TRBV7-9; the tabulated D call, TRBD1, remains unverified against the DNA. The germline V gene encodes CDR1 SEHNR and CDR2 FQNEAQ (reference sequence). The CDR3 region is 15 residues in length, termini included. CDR3 in amino acids: CASSRSGQGSYEQYF.

The V gene is TRBV6-2 or TRBV6-3, the J gene TRBJ2-3; 10 bases line up with TRBD2. The CDR3 spans 16 residues. Germline CDR1 MNHEY, CDR2 SVGEGT. V was clipped by 5 bases and J by 4 bases; unmatched bases: 9. CDR3 nucleotides: TGTGCCAGCAGTAATGAAGCGGGGGGGCAGGCAGATACGCAGTATTTT. Residues: CASSNEAGGQADTQYF.

J is TRBJ1-3 and V is TRBV7-9, with a tentative D call TRBD1 (5 bases). The CDR3 is 16 residues long. V was cut by 0 bases and J by 0 bases, with 9 bases left in between. The germline V gene has CDR1 SEHNR and CDR2 FQNEAQ (reference sequence). The CDR3 loop reads CASSLALGDSGNTIYF. The DNA for the CDR3 is TGTGCCAGCAGCTTAGCGCTAGGGGACTCTGGAAACACCATATATTTT. The full variable domain, in which reference TRBV7-9 and TRBJ1-3 provide the parts outside the CDR3, is DTGVSQNPRHKITKRGQNVTFRCDPISEHNRLYWYRQTLGQGPEFLTYFQNEAQLEKSRLLSDRFSAERPKGSFSTLEIQRTEQGDSAMYLCASSLALGDSGNTIYFGEGSWLTVV.